Below are 30 T cell receptor beta chains sequenced from a single sample in a study of OX40 agonist ivuxolimab in advanced cancers. The method was immunoSEQ multiplex PCR; TCRdb's version includes in-frame clones alone and lacks a portion of them. The sample has 28,000 or so clones, 84% seen once. This sample comprised CD4+ or CD8+ T cells sorted from blood, obtained in a trial of the OX40 agonist ivuxolimab. The receptors shown here come from an adult with an advanced solid tumor such as melanoma, head and neck, liver or kidney cancer.

V usage is TRBV7-9 and J usage is TRBJ2-7; TRBD1 matches 8 bases. Germline V CDR1 and CDR2: SEHNR, FQNEAQ (reference sequence). This CDR3 is 17 amino acids long. V lost 5 bases and J lost 4; bases outside the gene matches: 16. The CDR3 DNA reads as TGTGCCAGCAGCCCGAGGGCTGGACAGGGATTCGGGTACGAGCAGTACTTC. This sequence encodes CASSPRAGQGFGYEQYF.

This sequence joins TRBV6-5 and TRBJ2-1; possibly TRBD2 for D (6 bases). Trimming removed 5 bases from V and 9 bases from J, with 20 bases in between. Germline CDR1 is MNHEY and CDR2 is SVGAGI. The CDR3 has 15 amino acids. DNA for the CDR3: TGTGCCAGCAGTCTTGCGGGGCCCTATAGCGGTGAGCAGTTCTTC. This gives the protein CASSLAGPYSGEQFF.

This CDR3 reads CASSAGQGAGNEQFF. In DNA form, the CDR3 reads TGTGCCAGCAGCGCGGGGCAGGGGGCCGGAAATGAGCAGTTCTTC. V and J are TRBV9 and TRBJ2-1; 8 nucleotides line up with TRBD1. From germline, CDR1 is SGDLS and CDR2 YYNGEE. V shed 3 bases and J 7 bases; nucleotides not matched to a gene: 9. The CDR3 runs 15 residues.

This chain uses TRBV5-8 with TRBJ2-3, with D perhaps TRBD1 (5 bases). Germline lookup yields CDR1 SGHTS and CDR2 YDEGEE. V was pared by 4 bases and J by 4 bases, with 16 bases between. The CDR3 sequence is 15 residues long. The CDR3 loop is CASSPGIGLADTQYF. The CDR3 DNA is TGTGCCAGCAGCCCAGGGATCGGGTTGGCAGATACGCAGTATTTT.

Regarding this clone: The same CDR3 also results from other DNA sequences found in this sample. The rearrangement joins TRBV5-6 to TRBJ1-3; D gene uncertain. CDR1 is SGHDT, CDR2 YYEEEE, per germline. The length of the CDR3 is 12 residues. Trimming stripped 2 bases from V and 4 bases from J, with 4 bases between. CDR3 DNA sequence: TGTGCCAGCAGCTTAGGAGGAAACACCATATATTTT. It translates to CASSLGGNTIYF.

This clone was observed a few times. Additional DNA sequences in this sample encode the identical CDR3. The rearrangement uses TRBV27 and TRBJ1-5; D not certain. Trimming stripped 3 bases from V and 0 bases from J, with 6 bases between. Germline V gene data show CDR1 as MNHEY and CDR2 as SMNVEV (reference sequence). This CDR3 is 14 amino acids long. The CDR3 is CASSLRFSNQPQHF. CDR3 nucleotide sequence: TGTGCCAGCAGTTTGAGGTTTAGCAATCAGCCCCAGCATTTT.

This clone was seen a few times. The V and J genes are TRBV10-3 and TRBJ1-1, with TRBD1 as a possible D gene (5 bases). The CDR3 runs to 14 residues. CDR1 is ENHRY, CDR2 SYGVKD, per germline. V was clipped by 10 bases and J by 0 bases, with 15 bases between them. The CDR3 loop is CATWDGSMNTEAFF. CDR3 DNA sequence: TGTGCCACCTGGGACGGATCCATGAACACTGAAGCTTTCTTT.

The chain recombines TRBV4-1 with TRBJ1-1; no clear D gene. The V gene's germline CDR1 is MGHRA and CDR2 YSYEKL. The CDR3 is 14 amino acids. The V gene lost 3 bases and the J gene lost 1 base, with 9 bases spanning the gap. CDR3 nucleotides: TGCGCCAGCAGCCACCCGGGGAAGAACACTGAAGCTTTCTTT. Translating gives CASSHPGKNTEAFF.

This clone was counted only a few times. The chain combines TRBV4-2 with TRBJ2-1, with D maybe TRBD2 (6 bases). Germline V gives CDR1 LGHNA, CDR2 YNFKEQ. The length of the CDR3 is 17 residues. Trimming cost V 2 bases and J 1 base, with 15 bases left between them. The CDR3 protein is CASSQLNWGVSYNEQFF. DNA of the CDR3: TGTGCCAGCAGCCAACTTAACTGGGGGGTGTCCTACAATGAGCAGTTCTTC.

CDR3 in DNA: TGTGCCAGCAGTGGACTAGCGGGAGACACCGGGGAGCTGTTTTTT. It codes for CASSGLAGDTGELFF. The rearrangement joins TRBV6-1 to TRBJ2-2; 12 bases fit TRBD2. This CDR3 contains 15 residues. V lost 4 bases, J lost 3 bases, and 0 bases stayed unmatched. Germline values: CDR1 MNHNS, CDR2 SASEGT.

The genes are TRBV28 and TRBJ1-5; 8 nucleotides align to TRBD1. The CDR3 has 15 amino acids. CDR1 and CDR2 (germline): MDHEN, SYDVKM. The trim removed 5 bases at V and 5 bases at J, leaving 8 bases unmatched. This CDR3 is CASSPGTGFYQPQHF. The CDR3 coding sequence is TGTGCCAGCAGTCCCGGGACAGGATTCTATCAGCCCCAGCATTTT.

The chain is built from TRBV6-1 and TRBJ1-5; D gene unclear. Looked up from germline, CDR1 is MNHNS and CDR2 is SASEGT. V gave up 4 bases and J gave up 4 bases, with 14 bases separating them. The CDR3 is made up of 15 amino acids. CDR3 bases: TGTGCCAGCAGTGCGGACCCCTGGAGGAATCAGCCCCAGCATTTT. It is translated as CASSADPWRNQPQHF.

The rearrangement links TRBV4-3 to TRBJ2-2; no clear D. The V gene lost 1 base and the J gene lost 4 bases, with 10 bases spanning the gap. This CDR3 has 15 residues. CDR1 LGHNA and CDR2 YSLEER come from the germline V gene. In nucleotides, the CDR3 is TGCGCCAGCAGCCAAGGAAGGCAGATCACCGGGGAGCTGTTTTTT. Translating it yields CASSQGRQITGELFF.

The chain recombines TRBV10-3 with TRBJ2-5; D gene uncertain. The end of the DNA fits TRBJ2-7 better, so the J call may be wrong. CDR3 length: 13 residues. Germline V gene data show CDR1 as ENHRY and CDR2 as SYGVKD. The CDR3 nucleotides read TGTGCCATCGGGTCAGGCGACTCCTACGAGCAGTACTTC. Amino acid sequence: CAIGSGDSYEQYF.

The rearrangement uses TRBV29-1 and TRBJ2-1; D uncertain. From germline, CDR1 is SQVTM and CDR2 ANQGSEA. The CDR3 spans 11 residues. V was trimmed by 5 bases and J by 4 bases, leaving 6 bases between them. The CDR3 bases are TGCAGCGTTTCCGTGTACAATGAGCAGTTCTTC. Translated, it gives CSVSVYNEQFF.

This clone was counted a single time. The V and J genes are TRBV7-8 and TRBJ1-2; TRBD1 matches 7 bases. The junction had 6 bases not matched to a gene; V was cut back by 1 base and J by 1 base. Germline V gene lookup returns CDR1 SGHVS and CDR2 FQNEAQ. The CDR3 has 16 residues. CDR3 amino acids: CASSLVQGEINYGYTF. DNA of the CDR3: TGTGCCAGCAGCTTAGTTCAGGGGGAGATTAACTATGGCTACACCTTC.

This clone came up once. The genes are TRBV7-8 and TRBJ2-7; D remains unclear. Trimming took 4 bases from V and 0 from J, leaving 13 bases between them. This CDR3 has 15 amino acids. Germline CDR1 SGHVS, CDR2 FQNEAQ. CDR3 sequence (DNA): TGTGCCAGCAGCTCCACTCTAGGTAACTCCTACGAGCAGTACTTC. Translating it yields CASSSTLGNSYEQYF.

This chain uses TRBV7-9 with TRBJ1-4, with unresolved D. Per germline, CDR1 SEHNR and CDR2 FQNEAQ (reference sequence). Trimming shortened V by 1 base and J by 8 bases, and 14 bases separated the two germline ends. The CDR3 has 15 amino acids. CDR3 nucleotides: TGTGCCAGCAGCTTAGTGGCCTCCTCCATGGAAAAACTGTTTTTT. Protein: CASSLVASSMEKLFF.

The chain combines TRBV2 with TRBJ2-7; D not certain. V was pared by 5 bases and J by 6 bases, with 14 bases between. This CDR3 is built from 13 residues. Germline V lookup: CDR1 SNHLY, CDR2 FYNNEI. Here the CDR3 DNA reads TGTGCCAGCAGTTGGCCCGCTTGGGGCGAGCAGTACTTC. The encoded protein is CASSWPAWGEQYF.

The chain links TRBV13 to TRBJ2-7; TRBD1 matches 10 bases. The germline CDR1 and CDR2 sequences are PRHDT and FYEKMQ (reference sequence). The CDR3 spans 15 residues. With V trimmed by 4 bases and J by 3 bases, 6 bases remained unmatched. This chain's CDR3 is CASSWGTGAGYEQYF. The CDR3 DNA sequence: TGTGCCAGCAGCTGGGGGACAGGGGCCGGCTACGAGCAGTACTTC.

The J gene is TRBJ2-5, the V gene TRBV7-9; D gene ambiguous. The V and J ends lost 5 bases and 1 base respectively, with 11 bases between them. The CDR3 extends over 14 amino acids. Germline V gene sequence: CDR1 SEHNR, CDR2 FQNEAQ (reference sequence). DNA of the CDR3: TGTGCCAGCAGCCCATCGGGCATCCAAGAGACCCAGTACTTC. It codes for CASSPSGIQETQYF.

V gene TRBV28 combines with J gene TRBJ2-3; 8 nucleotides agree with TRBD1. This CDR3 contains 14 residues. J was trimmed by 3 bases and V by 8 bases; bases with no gene match: 7. The germline V gene has CDR1 MDHEN and CDR2 SYDVKM. Written as DNA, the CDR3 is TGTGCCAGCTCACTGGACAGGGTGACAGATACGCAGTATTTT. Translating it yields CASSLDRVTDTQYF.

The V gene is TRBV6-1, the J gene TRBJ1-2; D is unclear. Trimming took 5 bases from V and 5 from J, leaving 15 bases between them. Germline lookup yields CDR1 MNHNS and CDR2 SASEGT. The length of the CDR3 is 14 residues. CDR3 DNA sequence: TGTGCCAGCAGTCCCCCGGCAGCCCAGTATGGCTACACCTTC. The encoded protein is CASSPPAAQYGYTF.

The gene calls are TRBV30 and TRBJ1-4; perhaps TRBD1 as D (6 bases). The CDR3 consists of 15 residues. CDR1 is GTSNPN, CDR2 SVGIG, per germline (reference sequence). Deletions cut 0 bases from V and 0 bases from J, with 8 bases between. CDR3 residues: CAWSVGGATNEKLFF. The CDR3 bases are TGTGCCTGGAGTGTAGGGGGAGCAACTAATGAAAAACTGTTTTTT. Complete variable domain (other parts from reference TRBV30 and TRBJ1-4): SQTIHQWPATLVQPVGSPLSLECTVEGTSNPNLYWYRQAAGRGLQLLFYSVGIGQISSEVPQNLSASRPQDRQFILSSKKLLLSDSGFYLCAWSVGGATNEKLFFGSGTQLSVL.

The V call is TRBV6-5, the J call TRBJ2-1, with 11 nucleotides matching TRBD2. This CDR3 comprises 16 residues. Germline values: CDR1 MNHEY, CDR2 SVGAGI. V shed 0 bases, J shed 9 bases, and the junction held 7 bases outside the gene matches. Here the CDR3 DNA reads TGTGCCAGCAGTTACTCTTTTAGCGGGAGGGGTGGTGAGCAGTTCTTC. It yields the protein CASSYSFSGRGGEQFF.

This chain uses TRBV14 with TRBJ2-1, with 11 bases aligning to TRBD2. Per germline, CDR1 SGHDN and CDR2 FVKESK. This CDR3 contains 15 residues. The ends lost 5 bases at V and 3 bases at J; junction bases unmatched: 3. CDR3 region: CASSALAGGYNEQFF. The CDR3 coding sequence is TGTGCCAGCAGCGCCCTAGCGGGAGGCTACAATGAGCAGTTCTTC.

This chain links TRBV6-5 with TRBJ1-1, with D possibly being TRBD1 (6 bases). Germline CDR1 MNHEY, CDR2 SVGAGI. Trimming pared 2 bases from V and 7 bases from J, leaving 8 bases between. This CDR3 region has 12 residues. CDR3: CASSYGTFEAFF. In nucleotides, the CDR3 is TGTGCCAGCAGTTACGGGACATTTGAAGCTTTCTTT.

V is TRBV1 and J is TRBJ2-5; the table's TRBD2 call for D was not verified on the DNA. TRBV1 is reported as a pseudogene. The CDR3 loop spans 14 amino acids. The CDR3 coding sequence is TGCACCAGCAGCCAAGTTCTAGTCCAAGAGACCCAGTACTTC. Translating gives CTSSQVLVQETQYF.

The rearrangement joins TRBV7-9 to TRBJ1-4, with 7 bases fitting TRBD1. Unmatched junction bases numbered 3, after V lost 5 bases and J lost 0 bases. The germline CDR1 and CDR2 sequences are SEHNR and FQNEAQ (reference sequence). This CDR3 comprises 15 residues. CDR3 DNA sequence: TGTGCCAGCAGCGCAGGGACAGCAACTAATGAAAAACTGTTTTTT. Amino acids: CASSAGTATNEKLFF.

The V and J genes are TRBV7-3 and TRBJ2-1; 11 bases map to TRBD2. The CDR3 sequence is 16 residues long. V dropped 5 bases and J dropped 5; count of bases not matched to a gene: 8. Germline V gene lookup returns CDR1 SGHTA and CDR2 FQGTGA. The CDR3 DNA is TGTGCCAGCAGCCCCCGAATAGCGGGAGGGAACAATGAGCAGTTCTTC. Amino acids: CASSPRIAGGNNEQFF.